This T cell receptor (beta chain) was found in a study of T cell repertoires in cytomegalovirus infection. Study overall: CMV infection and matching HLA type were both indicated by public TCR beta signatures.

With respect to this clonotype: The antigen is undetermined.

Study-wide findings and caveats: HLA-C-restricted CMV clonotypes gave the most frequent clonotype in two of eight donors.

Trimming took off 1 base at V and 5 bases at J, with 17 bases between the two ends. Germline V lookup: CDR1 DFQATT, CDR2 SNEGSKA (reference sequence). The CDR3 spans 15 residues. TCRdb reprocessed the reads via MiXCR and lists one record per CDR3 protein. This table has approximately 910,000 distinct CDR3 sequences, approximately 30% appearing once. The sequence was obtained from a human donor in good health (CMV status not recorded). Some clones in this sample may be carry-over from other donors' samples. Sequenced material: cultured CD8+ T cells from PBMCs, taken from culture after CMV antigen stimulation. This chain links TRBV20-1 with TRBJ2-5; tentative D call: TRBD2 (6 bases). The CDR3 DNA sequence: TGCAGTGCTAGAGGGACTAAAAGACTTACGGAGACCCAGTACTTC. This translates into CSARGTKRLTETQYF.